The rows below give T cell receptor beta chains drawn from one sample of a study of T-cell reconstitution after alpha-beta-depleted transplantation in children. TCRdb processed the PCR reads anew with MiXCR; each CDR3 protein has one entry. The sample lists approximately 640,000 distinct CDR3 sequences; over 15% were seen once. The starting material was PBMCs from the stem cell graft donor, obtained from the stem cell graft. These receptors were collected from a human donor who donated a stem cell graft to a child with acute myeloid leukemia. Both conserved end residues are part of each CDR3. Fields, in order: D gene, clone size, J gene, V gene, CDR3 protein, CDR3 DNA. The D gene is left open where the match is weak. Clone size is shown for a subset of rows, as once, few, many or a class of expanded clone.

.,.,TRBJ2-1,TRBV7-3,CASSRDSVEQFF,TGTGCCAGCAGCCGCGACTCAGTGGAGCAGTTCTTC
.,.,TRBJ2-1,TRBV9,CASSATPGPLNEQFF,TGTGCCAGCAGCGCAACTCCGGGACCTCTCAATGAGCAGTTCTTC
TRBD1,few,TRBJ2-1,TRBV12-3/TRBV12-4,CASSLVTGGFNEQFF,TGTGCCAGCAGTTTAGTGACAGGGGGGTTCAATGAGCAGTTCTTC
.,many,TRBJ1-6,TRBV15,CATSRDMGSRGSLYSPLHF,TGTGCCACCAGCAGAGATATGGGGAGCCGGGGGTCCCTTTATTCACCCCTCCACTTT
.,many,TRBJ1-4,TRBV20-1,CSARAGTNEKLFF,TGCAGTGCTAGGGCAGGAACTAATGAAAAACTGTTTTTT
TRBD2,.,TRBJ2-1,TRBV6-5,CASSYGGGGVNEQFF,TGTGCCAGCAGTTACGGGGGGGGAGGGGTCAATGAGCAGTTCTTC
.,many,TRBJ2-3,TRBV20-1,CSARQAGALDTQYF,TGCAGTGCTAGACAAGCAGGGGCCTTGGATACGCAGTATTTT
.,many,TRBJ1-2,TRBV29-1,CSVEDTATGYTF,TGCAGCGTTGAAGACACGGCGACCGGCTACACCTTC
.,many,TRBJ2-2,TRBV20-1,CSTTYTGELFF,TGCAGTACCACTTACACCGGGGAGCTGTTTTTT
.,few,TRBJ2-1,TRBV11-1,CASSRRGARVEQFF,TGTGCCAGCAGCCGACGGGGGGCGCGAGTAGAGCAGTTCTTC
.,.,TRBJ1-1,TRBV12-3/TRBV12-4,CASRIILGGNTEAFF,TGTGCCAGCAGAATAATTCTGGGGGGGAACACTGAAGCTTTCTTT
TRBD1,many,TRBJ2-3,TRBV12-3/TRBV12-4,CASSFGTGTDTQYF,TGTGCCAGCAGTTTTGGGACAGGCACAGATACGCAGTATTTT
.,.,TRBJ1-5,TRBV12-3/TRBV12-4,CASSYVTGTRSNQPQHF,TGTGCCAGCAGCTACGTGACTGGGACACGTAGCAATCAGCCCCAGCATTTT
TRBD2,many,TRBJ2-5,TRBV9,CASSPPGLANGQTQYF,TGTGCCAGCAGCCCACCAGGACTAGCGAATGGCCAGACCCAGTACTTC
TRBD1,.,TRBJ1-2,TRBV5-5,CASSLHTGDYGYTF,TGTGCCAGCAGCCTACACACAGGGGACTATGGCTACACCTTC
TRBD1,many,TRBJ1-2,TRBV7-2,CASSLALQGAEGYTF,TGTGCCAGCAGCTTAGCCCTACAGGGGGCGGAAGGCTACACCTTC
.,many,TRBJ1-2,TRBV7-8,CASSLEEISYGYTF,TGTGCCAGCAGCTTAGAGGAGATATCCTATGGCTACACCTTC
.,few,TRBJ2-3,TRBV12-3/TRBV12-4,CASSRSGVRDTQYF,TGTGCCAGCAGTCGCTCAGGGGTCCGGGATACGCAGTATTTT
TRBD2,many,TRBJ2-1,TRBV7-3,CASSQRSILAGPIAEQFF,TGTGCCAGCAGCCAAAGATCTATACTAGCGGGCCCCATCGCTGAGCAGTTCTTC
TRBD1,.,TRBJ1-2,TRBV28,CASSRQGAYYGYTF,TGTGCCAGCAGCCGACAGGGGGCATACTATGGCTACACCTTC
.,many,TRBJ1-1,TRBV7-2,CASSFQGEAFF,TGTGCCAGCAGCTTCCAGGGTGAAGCTTTCTTT
TRBD2,few,TRBJ2-1,TRBV6-5,CASSSGLALFF,TGTGCCAGCAGTTCGGGACTAGCACTGTTCTTC
.,many,TRBJ1-5,TRBV5-1,CATSQGPNQPQHF,TGCGCCACCTCACAGGGACCGAATCAGCCCCAGCATTTT
.,many,TRBJ1-5,TRBV20-1,CSASVPQGGNQPQHF,TGCAGTGCTAGTGTTCCCCAGGGTGGTAATCAGCCCCAGCATTTT
TRBD1,.,TRBJ2-7,TRBV6-6,CASTYQGAYEQYF,TGTGCCAGCACCTACCAGGGGGCTTACGAGCAGTACTTC
.,many,TRBJ2-3,TRBV5-6,CASNPSNSFSTDTQYF,TGTGCCAGCAACCCCTCAAACAGTTTCAGCACAGATACGCAGTATTTT
.,.,TRBJ2-5,TRBV12-3/TRBV12-4,CASSRGAGAQETQYF,TGTGCCAGCAGTCGGGGGGCAGGGGCCCAAGAGACCCAGTACTTC
.,many,TRBJ2-7,TRBV30,CAWGQSYEQYF,TGTGCCTGGGGTCAGTCCTACGAGCAGTACTTC
.,many,TRBJ1-4,TRBV6-1,CASRLSRRTKNEKLFF,TGTGCCAGCAGACTTAGCCGGAGGACAAAAAATGAAAAACTGTTTTTT
.,many,TRBJ1-4,TRBV20-1,CSAGRGAREKLFF,TGCAGTGCTGGGAGGGGGGCGCGTGAAAAACTGTTTTTT
.,many,TRBJ2-5,TRBV9,CASSVGAGKETQYF,TGTGCCAGCAGCGTCGGGGCAGGGAAAGAGACCCAGTACTTC
TRBD2,few,TRBJ2-1,TRBV7-6,CASSSPRLAGVTLEEQFF,TGTGCCAGCAGCTCCCCGAGGCTAGCGGGGGTGACCCTTGAAGAGCAGTTCTTC
TRBD1,few,TRBJ1-1,TRBV7-3,CASRQDGQGSTEAFF,TGTGCCAGCAGGCAAGACGGACAGGGTAGCACTGAAGCTTTCTTT
.,.,TRBJ1-1,TRBV20-1,CSALGGVTTEAFF,TGCAGTGCCCTGGGGGGGGTAACCACTGAAGCTTTCTTT
.,few,TRBJ2-2,TRBV4-3,CASSQNQGPTGELFF,TGCGCCAGCAGCCAGAACCAAGGACCCACCGGGGAGCTGTTTTTT
.,.,TRBJ2-5,TRBV12-3/TRBV12-4,CASSQNRQSETQYF,TGTGCCAGCAGCCAAAATAGACAGTCAGAGACCCAGTACTTC
.,many,TRBJ1-1,TRBV5-6,CASSFGTGTEAFF,TGTGCCAGCAGCTTCGGGACGGGAACTGAAGCTTTCTTT
TRBD2,many,TRBJ2-7,TRBV10-3,CAISDGLAGGNRDEQYF,TGTGCCATCAGTGACGGACTAGCGGGGGGTAATCGGGACGAGCAGTACTTC
.,many,TRBJ2-1,TRBV7-6,CASSLRDDKFF,TGTGCCAGCAGCTTAAGGGACGATAAGTTCTTC
.,.,TRBJ2-1,TRBV24-1,CGASDLQEGLYEQFF,TGTGGGGCCAGTGATTTGCAAGAAGGCCTCTATGAGCAGTTCTTC
.,.,TRBJ2-7,TRBV12-3/TRBV12-4,CASSFRAEYEQYF,TGTGCCAGCAGTTTCAGGGCGGAGTACGAGCAGTACTTC
TRBD1,few,TRBJ2-5,TRBV5-1,CASQSTGGLQETQYF,TGCGCCAGCCAATCGACAGGGGGCCTTCAAGAGACCCAGTACTTC
.,.,TRBJ2-5,TRBV20-1,CSAELGQGGGTQYF,TGCAGTGCTGAACTGGGGCAGGGAGGGGGTACCCAGTACTTC
TRBD2,.,TRBJ2-3,TRBV5-1,CASSLLAGGPSTDTQYF,TGCGCCAGCAGCTTATTAGCGGGGGGCCCTAGCACAGATACGCAGTATTTT
TRBD2,few,TRBJ2-2,TRBV5-1,CASSFRLAANTGELFF,TGCGCCAGCAGCTTCCGGCTAGCGGCGAACACCGGGGAGCTGTTTTTT
.,many,TRBJ2-3,TRBV29-1,CSVAPPPGHTDTQYF,TGCAGCGTTGCCCCTCCTCCGGGCCACACAGATACGCAGTATTTT
.,few,TRBJ2-1,TRBV6-2/TRBV6-3,CDTCRGGEQFF,TGTGACACCTGCCGGGGAGGTGAGCAGTTCTTC
.,many,TRBJ2-5,TRBV5-6,CASSLWGSETQYF,TGTGCCAGCAGCTTATGGGGAAGCGAGACCCAGTACTTC
.,few,TRBJ2-3,TRBV7-3,CASSPATGLGTDTQYF,TGTGCCAGCAGCCCAGCGACAGGTTTGGGCACAGATACGCAGTATTTT
TRBD1,many,TRBJ1-1,TRBV29-1,CSVPSWDRNNEAFF,TGCAGCGTCCCCTCCTGGGACAGGAATAATGAAGCTTTCTTT
.,many,TRBJ2-1,TRBV10-3,CAISESGGSRGDEQFF,TGTGCCATCAGTGAGTCTGGAGGGTCCCGCGGAGATGAGCAGTTCTTC
.,many,TRBJ1-2,TRBV20-1,CSVRFVQGYGYTF,TGCAGTGTTCGCTTCGTCCAGGGCTATGGCTACACCTTC
.,many,TRBJ2-5,TRBV10-3,CAISEGGRETQYF,TGTGCCATCAGTGAGGGGGGGAGAGAGACCCAGTACTTC
.,.,TRBJ2-5,TRBV29-1,CSVEDWAQETQYF,TGCAGCGTTGAGGACTGGGCCCAAGAGACCCAGTACTTC
.,many,TRBJ1-5,TRBV20-1,CSARPRPDRIYQPQHF,TGCAGTGCTAGACCCCGCCCGGACAGAATATACCAGCCCCAGCATTTT
TRBD1,.,TRBJ2-3,TRBV5-8,CASSAPPTGGLSDTQYF,TGTGCCAGCAGCGCCCCCCCGACAGGGGGATTGTCAGATACGCAGTATTTT
.,.,TRBJ2-5,TRBV21-1,CASSYATGSWVPQETQYF,TGTGCCAGCAGTTACGCGACAGGGAGTTGGGTCCCTCAAGAGACCCAGTACTTC